Given below is one T cell receptor (beta chain) in context. The entry originates in a study of OX40 agonist ivuxolimab in advanced cancers. Study-wide background: An agonistic anti-OX40 (CD134) antibody, ivuxolimab, was used to treat the patients. The dose of intravenous ivuxolimab that patients received every 2 weeks ranged from 0.01 to 10 mg/kg.

On cycle 4 day 1 and cycle 7 day 1, as well as at baseline, blood was sampled. Germline CDR1 is MGHDK and CDR2 is SYGVNS. Trimming shortened V by 4 bases and J by 6 bases, and 19 bases separated the two germline ends. The CDR3 loop spans 15 amino acids. Data came from immunoSEQ multiplex PCR; TCRdb stores just in-frame clones and leaves some out. The sample records 80,000 to 100,000 clones, more than 75% being singletons. This specimen was CD4+ or CD8+ T cells sorted from blood, taken in a trial of the OX40 agonist ivuxolimab. The clonotype originates from an adult with an advanced solid tumor such as melanoma, head and neck, liver or kidney cancer. The chain uses TRBV25-1 and TRBJ2-7, with D perhaps TRBD2 (8 bases). The DNA of the CDR3 is TGTGCCAGCAGTGTCGGGAGGGGGCCGCCGGCCGAGCAGTACTTC. It translates to CASSVGRGPPAEQYF.